Shown below are 19 T cell receptor beta chains from a single sample sequenced in a study of response to subunit inactivated influenza vaccine. TCRdb called the RT-PCR reads again in MiXCR, with one record for every CDR3 protein. Of 450,000 to 600,000 distinct CDR3 sequences in the sample, under 9% were seen once. The sequencing used PBMCs from blood, collected about 23 months after vaccination. The receptor source for this set is a man aged 50 to 69 who received an inactivated influenza vaccine.

The J gene is TRBJ1-2, the V gene TRBV29-1, with 8 bases identical to TRBD1. V lost 0 bases to trimming and J lost 2 bases; unmatched junction nucleotides: 11. CDR1 and CDR2 from the germline V gene are SQVTM and ANQGSEA. The length of the CDR3 is 17 residues. The DNA of the CDR3 is TGCAGCGTTGAAGATCTTTACGGACAGGGCTTGAACTATGGCTACACCTTC. It encodes CSVEDLYGQGLNYGYTF.

This clonotype was detected only a few times. J is TRBJ2-5 and V is TRBV2; 10 bases are shared with TRBD1. The germline CDR1 and CDR2 sequences are SNHLY and FYNNEI. The CDR3 has 15 residues. V lost 6 bases and J lost 2; bases outside the gene matches: 6. CDR3 DNA: TGTGCCAGCAGAGCCGGGACAGGGGAACAAGAGACCCAGTACTTC. It codes for CASRAGTGEQETQYF. Variable domain in full (rest from reference TRBV2 and TRBJ2-5): EPEVTQTPSHQVTQMGQEVILRCVPISNHLYFYWYRQILGQKVEFLVSFYNNEISEKSEIFDDQFSVERPDGSNFTLKIRSTKLEDSAMYFCASRAGTGEQETQYFGPGTRLLVL.

This clonotype was observed a few times. The rearrangement joins TRBV29-1 to TRBJ2-5; D not certain. The CDR3 consists of 10 residues. The germline CDR1 and CDR2 sequences are SQVTM and ANQGSEA. V lost 7 bases and J 4 bases, leaving 7 bases between the germline ends. CDR3 DNA sequence: TGCAGCGCTCTTATAGAGACCCAGTACTTC. Its translation: CSALIETQYF.

The chain joins TRBV3-1 to TRBJ2-3; 8 bases match TRBD2. The length of the CDR3 is 19 residues. Germline V gene data show CDR1 as LGHDT and CDR2 as YNNKEL (reference sequence). Trimming removed 1 base from V and 4 bases from J; junction bases left unmatched: 16. The DNA for the CDR3 is TGTGCCAGCAGCCAAGTGGACCTCCTCACGGGAGGGCGGGCAGATACGCAGTATTTT. Encoded protein: CASSQVDLLTGGRADTQYF.

The J gene is TRBJ2-2, the V gene TRBV6-1; TRBD1 aligns across 7 bases. Germline V gene sequence: CDR1 MNHNS, CDR2 SASEGT. Trimming cost V 6 bases and J 5 bases; bases outside gene matches: 6. The CDR3 is 14 amino acids. The DNA for the CDR3 is TGTGCCAGCAGGGGACAGCTTACGACCGGGGAGCTGTTTTTT. Its protein product is CASRGQLTTGELFF.

The sample holds many counts of this clonotype. The rearrangement links TRBV11-2 to TRBJ2-7; a weak D match, TRBD2 (6 bases). Germline assignment: CDR1 SGHAT and CDR2 FQNNGV. V was clipped by 1 base and J by 3 bases, with 10 bases between them. The CDR3 is 14 residues long. CDR3 in amino acids: CASSLGPGDYEQYF. As DNA, the CDR3 is TGTGCCAGCAGCTTAGGCCCGGGGGACTACGAGCAGTACTTC. Full variable domain (missing parts from reference TRBV11-2 and TRBJ2-7): EAGVAQSPRYKIIEKRQSVAFWCNPISGHATLYWYQQILGQGPKLLIQFQNNGVVDDSQLPKDRFSAERLKGVDSTLKIQPAKLEDSAVYLCASSLGPGDYEQYFGPGTRLTVT.

Notes on this clonotype: With a much larger clone just one base away, this may be a read error. The J gene is TRBJ2-7, the V gene TRBV12-3 or TRBV12-4, with 7 positions matching TRBD1. With V trimmed by 3 bases and J by 0 bases, 8 bases remained unmatched. This CDR3 is built from 16 residues. Here the CDR3 DNA reads TGTGCCAGCAGTTTTTCACAGGGGTCTCTCTCCTACGAGCAGTACTTC. Protein: CASSFSQGSLSYEQYF.

This clonotype has a handful of counts. This may stem from a read error, because a much larger clone lies one nucleotide away. This chain links TRBV20-1 with TRBJ2-5, with TRBD1 matching 11 bases. The CDR3 loop spans 16 amino acids. CDR1 DFQATT and CDR2 SNEGSKA come from the germline V gene (reference sequence). CDR3 nucleotide sequence: TGCTGTGCTAGAGATCTTTCGGACAGGGGGCTGGAGACCCAGTACTTC. It specifies CCARDLSDRGLETQYF.

J is TRBJ2-7 and V is TRBV20-1, with D possibly being TRBD2 (5 bases). Germline lookup yields CDR1 DFQATT and CDR2 SNEGSKA (reference sequence). The CDR3 extends over 15 amino acids. The germline V and J ends were trimmed by 5 bases and 0 bases, with 17 bases remaining between them. The CDR3, as DNA: TGCAGTGCTGGACCTTACGCGGGTGGCTCCTACGAGCAGTACTTC. Protein: CSAGPYAGGSYEQYF.

This sequence joins TRBV11-2 and TRBJ2-6; maybe TRBD1 (5 bases). From germline, CDR1 is SGHAT and CDR2 FQNNGV. The CDR3 sequence is 18 residues long. Trimming stripped 2 bases from V and 0 bases from J, with 14 bases between. CDR3 DNA sequence: TGTGCCAGCAGCTTATGGTCGGACATTTTCTCTGGGGCCAACGTCCTGACTTTC. Translation gives CASSLWSDIFSGANVLTF.

The chain combines TRBV5-1 with TRBJ1-2; D is possibly TRBD1 (5 bases). Germline V gene data show CDR1 as SGHRS and CDR2 as YFSETQ. V lost 0 bases, J lost 4 bases, and 19 bases lay in between. This CDR3 spans 17 amino acids. The CDR3 sequence is CASSLAGSQGGSYGYTF. CDR3 in DNA: TGCGCCAGCAGCTTGGCCGGTTCTCAGGGAGGGTCCTATGGCTACACCTTC.

The sample holds a few counts of this clonotype. The chain links TRBV6-6 to TRBJ2-7; maybe TRBD1 (5 bases). This CDR3 has 13 amino acids. Germline-derived CDR1 and CDR2 are MNHNY and SVGAGI (reference sequence). V gave up 2 bases and J gave up 3 bases, with 8 bases separating them. The CDR3: CASSYDRDYEQYF. DNA for the CDR3: TGTGCCAGCAGTTACGACAGAGACTACGAGCAGTACTTC.

V is TRBV7-9 and J is TRBJ2-3; D unclear. CDR1 and CDR2 (germline): SEHNR, FQNEAQ (reference sequence). Deletions cut 5 bases from V and 3 bases from J, with 15 bases between. This CDR3 is 15 amino acids long. CDR3 sequence (DNA): TGTGCCAGCAGCCCCAACCTTCGGGTTACAGATACGCAGTATTTT. Amino acid sequence: CASSPNLRVTDTQYF. The entire variable domain, with the rest obtained from reference TRBV7-9 and TRBJ2-3, is as follows: DTGVSQNPRHKITKRGQNVTFRCDPISEHNRLYWYRQTLGQGPEFLTYFQNEAQLEKSRLLSDRFSAERPKGSFSTLEIQRTEQGDSAMYLCASSPNLRVTDTQYFGPGTRLTVL.

This clonotype was recorded many times. The chain couples TRBV11-2 to TRBJ2-2, with D perhaps matching TRBD1 or TRBD2 (5 bases each). Germline V gives CDR1 SGHAT, CDR2 FQNNGV. This CDR3 spans 17 amino acids. V was trimmed by 2 bases and J by 4 bases, leaving 17 bases between them. CDR3 protein: CASSLSLAGRITGELFF. CDR3 in DNA: TGTGCCAGCAGCTTATCCCTTGCAGGGAGAATCACCGGGGAGCTGTTTTTT.

The chain links TRBV24-1 to TRBJ2-2; D possibly corresponds to TRBD2 (5 bases). The V gene lost 2 bases and the J gene lost 0 bases, with 9 bases spanning the gap. Germline CDR1 is KGHDR and CDR2 is SFDVKD. CDR3 length equals 16 residues. The CDR3 protein is CATSDSPGTNTGELFF. The CDR3 coding sequence is TGTGCCACCAGTGATTCTCCCGGGACGAACACCGGGGAGCTGTTTTTT.

This chain links TRBV27 with TRBJ1-1; D is uncertain. Germline V gene data show CDR1 as MNHEY and CDR2 as SMNVEV (reference sequence). This CDR3 contains 13 residues. V dropped 7 bases and J dropped 8 bases, with 17 bases sitting between them. CDR3 protein: CASNSVERSEAFF. CDR3 nucleotide sequence: TGTGCCAGCAACTCGGTCGAAAGATCAGAAGCTTTCTTT.

The CDR3 here is CSGLAEGYEQYF. CDR3 sequence (DNA): TGCAGCGGTCTGGCGGAGGGATACGAGCAGTACTTC. J is TRBJ2-7 and V is TRBV29-1, with D perhaps matching TRBD2 (6 bases). The CDR3 is 12 residues long. CDR1 SQVTM and CDR2 ANQGSEA come from the germline V gene. V was cut by 7 bases and J by 4 bases, with 14 bases left in between.

The chain uses TRBV5-1 and TRBJ2-1, with TRBD2 matching over 7 bases. This CDR3 has 15 amino acids. The germline gives CDR1 SGHRS, CDR2 YFSETQ. Trimming took 4 bases from V and 7 from J; bases not matched to a gene: 11. The CDR3 protein is CASSDEPSGKNEQFF. In nucleotides, the CDR3 is TGCGCCAGCAGCGACGAACCTAGCGGTAAAAATGAGCAGTTCTTC. Together with reference TRBV5-1 and TRBJ2-1, the CDR3 gives the full variable domain: KAGVTQTPRYLIKTRGQQVTLSCSPISGHRSVSWYQQTPGQGLQFLFEYFSETQRNKGNFPGRFSGRQFSNSRSEMNVSTLELGDSALYLCASSDEPSGKNEQFFGPGTRLTVL.

The rearrangement uses TRBV6-5 and TRBJ1-6; the D is unclear. Trimming removed 2 bases from V and 6 bases from J, with 11 bases in between. Looked up from germline, CDR1 is MNHEY and CDR2 is SVGAGI. The CDR3 consists of 15 residues. The CDR3 coding sequence is TGTGCCAGCAGTTACGTGGGTGTGGGTAATTCACCCCTCCACTTT. Its protein product is CASSYVGVGNSPLHF.